Presented here are 2 T cell receptor beta chains from one specimen sequenced in a study of T-cell reconstitution after alpha-beta-depleted transplantation in children. As it was prepared, the TCRbeta library received unique molecular identifiers. TCRdb redid the calling of the PCR reads with MiXCR, one entry per CDR3 protein. The repertoire includes under 850,000 distinct CDR3 sequences, over 10% of them detected once, and about 0.79% sits in the top ten. The sequencing used PBMCs, collected before TCRalphabeta/CD19-depleted stem cell transplant. The receptors derive from a girl aged 2 to 10 with congenital amegakaryocytic thrombocytopenia, due to receive a stem cell transplant.

In this sample, this clonotype turned up a few times. The chain employs TRBV29-1 and TRBJ2-6; tentative D call: TRBD2 (5 bases). V was clipped by 4 bases and J by 2 bases, with 9 bases between them. The CDR3 has 14 amino acids. Per germline, CDR1 SQVTM and CDR2 ANQGSEA. DNA for the CDR3: TGCAGCGTTGGAGAGGGCGCTGGGGCCAACGTCCTGACTTTC. Translation gives CSVGEGAGANVLTF. The whole variable domain, remainder taken from reference TRBV29-1 and TRBJ2-6, is SAVISQKPSRDICQRGTSLTIQCQVDSQVTMMFWYRQQPGQSLTLIATANQGSEATYESGFVIDKFPISRPNLTFSTLTVSNMSPEDSSIYLCSVGEGAGANVLTFGAGSRLTVL.

This clonotype was seen a few times. This rearrangement joins TRBV20-1 to TRBJ2-7, with TRBD1 matching 7 bases. Germline CDR1 and CDR2: DFQATT and SNEGSKA (reference sequence). After removal of 0 bases from V and 6 bases from J, the junction contained 17 bases not matched to a gene. There are 17 residues in the CDR3. CDR3 DNA sequence: TGCAGTGCTAGAGATCATGTACGGGACAGAGAAACGAGCGAGCAGTACTTC. It translates to CSARDHVRDRETSEQYF.